Listed below are T cell receptor beta chains from one sample, sequenced in a study of T cell changes during pregnancy in multiple sclerosis. The table came from immunoSEQ multiplex PCR; TCRdb's copy has only in-frame clones and leaves some out. Altogether fewer than 85,000 clones are present, about 92% being singletons, with the ten largest covering roughly 2.5%. Sequencing used peripheral blood, obtained in the second trimester of pregnancy. Receptors were obtained from a female donor with multiple sclerosis, enrolled in a pregnancy study. Both conserved end residues are part of each CDR3. Expanded clones get a size class; other rows say once, few or many, or leave the size out.

J,size,V,CDR3
TRBJ2-5,-,TRBV6-6,CATSTLRGSQETQYF
TRBJ2-3,-,TRBV6-1,CASSDTSGGAVDTQYF
TRBJ2-1,once,TRBV2,CASNLDRGGEQFF
TRBJ1-2,-,TRBV5-8,CASSLGDRSNYGYTF
TRBJ1-5,-,TRBV5-8,CASLAGLQPQHF
TRBJ1-1,-,TRBV9,CASSVSGGEGTEAFF
TRBJ2-1,-,TRBV4-1,CASSQTDRNSYNEQFF
TRBJ1-1,once,TRBV29-1,CSVGNSLAEAFF
TRBJ2-5,-,TRBV27,CASSFNGGAEKTQYF
TRBJ2-7,-,TRBV6-5,CASSWVGGAHEQYF
TRBJ2-3,-,TRBV5-1,CASSLELAGGKDTQYF
TRBJ2-3,-,TRBV7-8,CASSLTRGLSTDTQYF
TRBJ2-5,-,TRBV27,CASRQNSQGAQETQYF
TRBJ2-3,-,TRBV11-2,CASSPIRGLTDTQYF
TRBJ1-2,-,TRBV5-4,CASSLSGSNYGYTF
TRBJ1-5,-,TRBV27,CASSPLMDRVFNQPQHF
TRBJ1-6,-,TRBV27,CASSFGQPNSPLHF
TRBJ2-7,-,TRBV7-9,CASSDIWDIEQVYEQYF
TRBJ2-7,-,TRBV4-1,CASSQALASTYEQYF
TRBJ2-1,-,TRBV5-6,CASSYPSGGSYNEQFF
TRBJ1-5,-,TRBV7-9,CASSFGRGNQPQHF
TRBJ1-5,-,TRBV2,CASSPVLGPLNLLEGAPQHF
TRBJ2-3,-,TRBV9,CASRPGLAGGEAQYF
TRBJ1-3,-,TRBV9,CASSVGIGGNTIYF
TRBJ2-1,-,TRBV9,CASSVDLTRSEQFF
TRBJ2-3,once,TRBV6-5,CASRTTTDTQYF
TRBJ1-4,-,TRBV2,CASSDSLPGEEKLFF
TRBJ1-4,-,TRBV28,CASSSRTGTNEKLFF
TRBJ2-7,-,TRBV7-3,CASSFTNWEQYF
TRBJ1-4,-,TRBV5-1,CASSPGTGREKLFF
TRBJ2-2,-,TRBV18,CASSPDLAGVTGELFF
TRBJ2-7,-,TRBV7-9,CASSQTGQLTYEQYF
TRBJ1-6,-,TRBV7-3,CASSSTGLGSPLHF
TRBJ2-7,-,TRBV5-6,CASSLGQGHEQYF
TRBJ1-1,-,TRBV7-8,CASGLPGTGGMNTEAFF
TRBJ1-2,-,TRBV7-2,CASTEKPGYGYTF
TRBJ2-1,-,TRBV7-9,CASRYTGTSVNEQFF
TRBJ2-2,-,TRBV9,CASSPTGAGELFF
TRBJ1-1,-,TRBV19,CASSITGISPEAFF
TRBJ2-5,once,TRBV6-5,CASSPRIARETQYF
TRBJ2-7,-,TRBV25-1,CASSAVNEQYF
TRBJ1-4,-,TRBV14,CASSLIGASGEKLFF
TRBJ2-1,once,TRBV11-2,CASSVPGTVHNEQFF
TRBJ1-2,-,TRBV27,CASSLRTGTGTGYTF
TRBJ2-1,-,TRBV6-6,CASSYVAGSSDEQFF
TRBJ2-7,few,TRBV11-2,CASSLAGGEVNYEQYF
TRBJ2-3,-,TRBV5-1,CASSGALAGGGADTQYF
TRBJ2-3,-,TRBV6-4,CASSDSGGSTDTQYF
TRBJ1-3,-,TRBV5-4,CASSLATGSGNTIYF
TRBJ1-5,-,TRBV2,CASMRAPDGNQPQHF
TRBJ1-5,-,TRBV27,CASSLIPGSNQPQHF
TRBJ2-3,-,TRBV7-2,CASSLPGGPDTQYF
TRBJ1-1,-,TRBV30,CASGRNTEAFF
TRBJ2-7,-,TRBV10-3,CASRERQGTYEQYF
TRBJ2-3,-,TRBV2,CAGGGQGLTDTQYF
TRBJ1-1,-,TRBV18,CASSPSNVGQGSEAFF
TRBJ1-1,-,TRBV14,CASSRIGQAGPNTEAFF
TRBJ2-3,-,TRBV6-5,CASSQTGGRTDTQYF
TRBJ2-5,-,TRBV2,CASRTGSETQYF
TRBJ2-1,-,TRBV19,CASSPRDRDNEQFF